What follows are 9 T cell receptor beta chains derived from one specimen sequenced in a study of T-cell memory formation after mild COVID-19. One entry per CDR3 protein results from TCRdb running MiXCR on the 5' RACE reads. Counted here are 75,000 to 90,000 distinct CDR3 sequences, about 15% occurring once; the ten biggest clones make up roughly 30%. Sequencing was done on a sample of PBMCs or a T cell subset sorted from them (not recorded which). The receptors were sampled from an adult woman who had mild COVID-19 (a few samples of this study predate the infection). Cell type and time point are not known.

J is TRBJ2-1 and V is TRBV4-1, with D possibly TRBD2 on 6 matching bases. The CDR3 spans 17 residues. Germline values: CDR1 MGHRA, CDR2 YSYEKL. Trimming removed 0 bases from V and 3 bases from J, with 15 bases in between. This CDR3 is CASSQEDRERHYNEQFF. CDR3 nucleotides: TGCGCCAGCAGCCAAGAGGACCGGGAGCGGCACTACAATGAGCAGTTCTTC.

For the CDR3, the DNA is TGTGCCAGCGGACACGGCGGCGGGTCCTACGAGCAGTACTTC. Translated: CASGHGGGSYEQYF. This chain joins TRBV27 and TRBJ2-7; D is possibly TRBD1 or TRBD2 (5 bases each). Trimming removed 8 bases at V and 1 base at J, with 15 bases between. Germline V gene sequence: CDR1 MNHEY, CDR2 SMNVEV (reference sequence). CDR3 length: 14 residues.

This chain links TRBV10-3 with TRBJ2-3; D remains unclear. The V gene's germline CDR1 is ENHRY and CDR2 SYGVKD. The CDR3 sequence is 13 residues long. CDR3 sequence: CAVLVNAADTQYF. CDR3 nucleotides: TGTGCTGTACTCGTCAACGCGGCAGATACGCAGTATTTT.

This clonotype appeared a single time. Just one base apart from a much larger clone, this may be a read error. The CDR3 region is CASSPYPVGEQYF. In DNA form, the CDR3 reads TGTGCCAGCAGCCCCTACCCAGTGGGCGAGCAGTACTTC. The rearrangement links TRBV7-9 to TRBJ2-7, with unresolved D. The germline V gene encodes CDR1 SEHNR and CDR2 FQNEAQ (reference sequence). Trimming cost V 5 bases and J 6 bases, with 14 bases left between them. This CDR3 comprises 13 residues.

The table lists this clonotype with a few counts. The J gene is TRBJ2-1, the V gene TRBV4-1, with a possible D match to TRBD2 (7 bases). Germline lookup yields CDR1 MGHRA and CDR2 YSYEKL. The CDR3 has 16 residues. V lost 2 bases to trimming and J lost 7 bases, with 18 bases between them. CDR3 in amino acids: CASSQLGGGAGNEQFF. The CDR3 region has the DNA TGCGCCAGCAGCCAACTGGGAGGGGGGGCCGGTAATGAGCAGTTCTTC.

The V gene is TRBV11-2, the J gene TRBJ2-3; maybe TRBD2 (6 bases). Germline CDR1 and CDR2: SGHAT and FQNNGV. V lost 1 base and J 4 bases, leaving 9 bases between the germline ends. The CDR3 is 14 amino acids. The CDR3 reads CASSLVPGADTQYF. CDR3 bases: TGTGCCAGCAGCTTAGTTCCGGGAGCAGATACGCAGTATTTT. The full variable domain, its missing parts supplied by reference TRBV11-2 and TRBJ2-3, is EAGVAQSPRYKIIEKRQSVAFWCNPISGHATLYWYQQILGQGPKLLIQFQNNGVVDDSQLPKDRFSAERLKGVDSTLKIQPAKLEDSAVYLCASSLVPGADTQYFGPGTRLTVL.

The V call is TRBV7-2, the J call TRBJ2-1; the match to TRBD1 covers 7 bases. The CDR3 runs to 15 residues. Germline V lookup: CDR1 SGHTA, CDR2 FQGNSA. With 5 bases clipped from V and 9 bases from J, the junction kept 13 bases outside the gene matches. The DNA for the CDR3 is TGTGCCAGCAGCCCGACCGCTACAGGGGATACTGAGCAGTTCTTC. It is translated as CASSPTATGDTEQFF.

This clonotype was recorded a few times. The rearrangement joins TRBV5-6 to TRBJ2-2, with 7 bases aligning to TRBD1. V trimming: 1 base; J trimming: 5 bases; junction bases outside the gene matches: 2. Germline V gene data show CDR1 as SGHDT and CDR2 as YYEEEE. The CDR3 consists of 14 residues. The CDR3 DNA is TGTGCCAGCAGCTTGACAGGGGTTACCGGGGAGCTGTTTTTT. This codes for CASSLTGVTGELFF.

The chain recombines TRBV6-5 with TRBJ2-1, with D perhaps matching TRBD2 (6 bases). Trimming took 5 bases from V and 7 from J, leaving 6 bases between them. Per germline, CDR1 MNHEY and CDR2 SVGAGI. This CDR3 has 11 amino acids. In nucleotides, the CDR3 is TGTGCCAGCAGTGGGGGGAATGAGCAGTTCTTC. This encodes CASSGGNEQFF.